Below are 8 T cell receptor beta chains sequenced from a single sample in a study of blood T cell repertoires in COVID-19. Profiling relied on immunoSEQ multiplex PCR, and the TCRdb table lists in-frame clones only, not all of them. The table has 200,000 or so clones, 75% to 90% seen once. The sequenced sample was peripheral blood. Source of these receptors: a man between 60 and 75 years old who had recovered from COVID-19.

The J gene is TRBJ2-7, the V gene TRBV29-1; 7 nucleotides agree with TRBD1. Unmatched junction bases numbered 21, after V lost 1 base and J lost 9 bases. Germline V gene lookup returns CDR1 SQVTM and CDR2 ANQGSEA. The CDR3 is 17 residues long. The CDR3 sequence is CSVEAVRGQGSSMRQYF. The CDR3 DNA is TGCAGCGTTGAAGCCGTAAGGGGGCAGGGGAGTTCTATGAGGCAGTACTTC.

The CDR3, as DNA: TGTGCCAGCAGTGAAGGACTAGCGGATCTTTACGAGCAGTACTTC. Its protein product is CASSEGLADLYEQYF. This sequence joins TRBV6-1 and TRBJ2-7, with 9 bases fitting TRBD2. After removal of 1 base from V and 4 bases from J, the junction contained 5 bases not matched to a gene. CDR1 is MNHNS, CDR2 SASEGT, per germline. This CDR3 has 15 amino acids.

The V call is TRBV6-5, the J call TRBJ2-1; 11 bases fit TRBD2. With V trimmed by 6 bases and J by 9 bases, 4 bases remained unmatched. The length of the CDR3 is 13 residues. Germline lookup yields CDR1 MNHEY and CDR2 SVGAGI. The CDR3 region is CASRPTSGSEQFF. The CDR3 bases are TGTGCCAGCAGGCCAACTAGCGGGAGTGAGCAGTTCTTC.

The chain is built from TRBV7-2 and TRBJ2-7, with 7 nucleotides matching TRBD1. The CDR3 contains 15 residues. With 5 bases clipped from V and 6 bases from J, the junction kept 13 bases outside the gene matches. From germline, CDR1 is SGHTA and CDR2 FQGNSA. The CDR3 nucleotides are TGTGCCAGCAGCCCAGCGTCCCCGGCAGGGGGCGAGCAGTACTTC. Translated, it gives CASSPASPAGGEQYF.

The chain carries TRBV6-5 and TRBJ2-7; a weak D match, TRBD1 (6 bases). Trimming pared 5 bases from V and 2 bases from J, leaving 16 bases between. This CDR3 region has 15 residues. Germline-derived CDR1 and CDR2 are MNHEY and SVGAGI. Here the CDR3 reads CASSRRTTGTYEQYF. Written as DNA, the CDR3 is TGTGCCAGCAGTCGCCGGACGACAGGCACCTACGAGCAGTACTTC.

The gene calls are TRBV4-3 and TRBJ2-3; the D gene is possibly TRBD1 (5 bases). CDR3 length: 14 amino acids. The germline V gene has CDR1 LGHNA and CDR2 YSLEER. V was pared by 1 base and J by 6 bases, with 11 bases between. The CDR3: CASSQGGTSDTQYF. The CDR3 coding sequence is TGCGCCAGCAGCCAAGGGGGCACCTCGGATACGCAGTATTTT.

This chain joins TRBV7-9 and TRBJ1-1, with TRBD1 matching over 10 bases. V gave up 3 bases and J gave up 6 bases; unmatched junction bases: 4. Germline values: CDR1 SEHNR, CDR2 FQNEAQ (reference sequence). CDR3 length: 14 amino acids. CDR3 sequence (DNA): TGTGCCAGCAGCTTGGGACAGGGGAATGCTGAAGCTTTCTTT. Encoded protein: CASSLGQGNAEAFF.

This chain uses TRBV28 with TRBJ2-1; 12 bases are shared with TRBD2. V was clipped by 8 bases and J by 6 bases; unmatched bases: 11. Germline values: CDR1 MDHEN, CDR2 SYDVKM. This CDR3 has 16 amino acids. This chain's CDR3 is CASSTASGRAGNEQFF. The CDR3 DNA sequence: TGTGCCAGCTCTACCGCTAGCGGGAGGGCCGGCAATGAGCAGTTCTTC.